These 16 T cell receptor beta chains originate from one sample sequenced in a study of blood T cells in healthy people across ages. Sample-barcoded 5' priming and a J-beta primer mix drove a second PCR of about 7 to 11 cycles. MiXCR was run by TCRdb on the 5' RACE reads, yielding one entry per CDR3 protein. Counted here are around 650,000 distinct CDR3 sequences, around 32% occurring once; the ten biggest clones make up over 15%. Sequencing was performed on blood. The receptors shown here come from a woman older than 75 in good health.

This clonotype turned up a few times. CDR3 protein: CASLSQADYGYTF. The CDR3 coding sequence is TGTGCCAGCTTGAGTCAGGCGGACTATGGCTACACCTTC. This sequence joins TRBV28 and TRBJ1-2, with no clear D. Germline V gives CDR1 MDHEN, CDR2 SYDVKM. V lost 8 bases and J lost 3, with 13 bases in between. This CDR3 has 13 amino acids.

This clonotype was recorded many times. Written as DNA, the CDR3 is TGTGCCAGCAGTTACCAATGGACAGGCAGCACAGATACGCAGTATTTT. Translation gives CASSYQWTGSTDTQYF. The V and J genes are TRBV6-5 and TRBJ2-3; TRBD1 agrees at 7 bases. CDR3 length: 16 amino acids. V gave up 2 bases and J gave up 0 bases; unmatched junction bases: 5. CDR1 is MNHEY and CDR2 is SVGAGI in the germline V gene.

This clonotype was observed at least ten times. The chain uses TRBV6-1 and TRBJ2-3, with 10 bases lining up with TRBD2. Germline V gives CDR1 MNHNS, CDR2 SASEGT. V trimming: 7 bases; J trimming: 1 base; junction bases outside the gene matches: 8. The CDR3 has 16 amino acids. The CDR3 region is CASMKSSGSRTDTQYF. The CDR3 DNA follows: TGTGCCAGCATGAAGTCTAGCGGGAGCCGCACAGATACGCAGTATTTT.

This clonotype was found many times. The chain uses TRBV6-2 or TRBV6-3 and TRBJ2-7; TRBD2 is a possible D gene (7 bases). CDR3 length: 16 amino acids. With 0 bases removed from V and 7 bases from J, the gap between germline ends came to 19 bases. The germline V gene encodes CDR1 MNHEY and CDR2 SVGEGT. CDR3 nucleotides: TGTGCCAGCAGTTACTCTGGGGGGGGCCAACTAATGGAGCAGTACTTC. This translates into CASSYSGGGQLMEQYF.

This clonotype was found a few times. At one end the junction does not follow the germline gene, possibly because of a read error. V usage is TRBV29-1 and J usage is TRBJ2-7; 11 nucleotides align to TRBD1. This CDR3 spans 14 amino acids. The germline gives CDR1 SQVTM, CDR2 ANQGSEA. The CDR3 loop is CGVVGTGGPYEQYF. CDR3 nucleotides: TGCGGCGTTGTGGGGACAGGGGGACCCTACGAGCAGTACTTC.

V gene TRBV19 combines with J gene TRBJ2-7; a possible D gene is TRBD2 (6 bases). Trimming stripped 5 bases from V and 2 bases from J, with 13 bases between. CDR1 LNHDA and CDR2 SQIVND come from the germline V gene (reference sequence). The CDR3 runs to 14 residues. CDR3 sequence reads: CASSPQAGPYEQYF. Written as DNA, the CDR3 is TGTGCCAGTAGTCCTCAGGCGGGACCCTACGAGCAGTACTTC.

In the case of this clonotype: A much larger clone is a single base away; this may be a read error. The chain carries TRBV27 and TRBJ2-1; D gene unclear. The V end was cut by 8 bases, the J end by 3 bases, with 11 bases between. The CDR3 covers 13 residues. The germline V gene has CDR1 MNHEY and CDR2 SMNVEV (reference sequence). The chain's CDR3 is CASGVSLYNEQFF. CDR3 bases: TGTGCCAGCGGGGTTTCCCTCTACAATGAGCAGTTCTTC.

Ten or more counts support this clonotype. The chain carries TRBV6-5 and TRBJ2-7; 8 bases are shared with TRBD1. The CDR3 contains 14 residues. V lost 4 bases to trimming and J lost 5 bases; unmatched junction nucleotides: 7. CDR1 and CDR2 from the germline V gene are MNHEY and SVGAGI. CDR3 nucleotides: TGTGCCAGCAGTTCACCGGGACAGGAGCACGAGCAGTACTTC. It codes for CASSSPGQEHEQYF.

A remark on this clonotype: Compared with germline, one end of the junction differs, possibly owing to a read error. The V gene is TRBV28, the J gene TRBJ2-5; 8 bases match TRBD1. Germline CDR1 and CDR2: MDHEN and SYDVKM. This CDR3 has 14 residues. Here the CDR3 reads CASSFVDREEPQYF. The CDR3, as DNA: TGTGCCAGCAGTTTCGTGGACAGGGAAGAGCCCCAGTACTTC.

Remarks on this clonotype: A much larger clone lies one base from this, so it may be a read error. The rearrangement joins TRBV20-1 to TRBJ2-5; 12 bases map to TRBD2. The CDR3 length is 15 residues. V lost 5 bases, J lost 11 bases, and 15 bases stayed unmatched. Germline V CDR1 and CDR2: DFQATT, SNEGSKA (reference sequence). The CDR3 bases are TGCAGTGCTTACGGACTAGCGGGGATCTTCAATGAGCAGTACTTC. It yields the protein CSAYGLAGIFNEQYF.

The chain is built from TRBV6-5 and TRBJ2-3, with 7 positions matching TRBD1. Trimming cost V 2 bases and J 10 bases; bases outside gene matches: 3. CDR3 size: 12 residues. Germline V gene lookup returns CDR1 MNHEY and CDR2 SVGAGI. The CDR3 sequence: CASSYVQGPQYF. The CDR3 coding sequence is TGTGCCAGCAGTTACGTACAGGGGCCGCAGTATTTT.

There are a few counts of this clonotype. The V call is TRBV12-3 or TRBV12-4, the J call TRBJ1-1; D is possibly TRBD1 (5 bases). The CDR3 totals 13 residues. V lost 6 bases and J lost 8, with 16 bases in between. The CDR3 DNA reads TGTGCCAGCAGGGCTCCGGGGGGGAGGGAAGCTTTCTTT. The encoded protein is CASRAPGGREAFF.

This clonotype showed up many times. The V gene is TRBV28, the J gene TRBJ1-1, with D perhaps TRBD1 (5 bases). The CDR3 extends over 15 amino acids. Germline V gives CDR1 MDHEN, CDR2 SYDVKM. V was clipped by 11 bases and J by 3 bases, with 22 bases between them. DNA of the CDR3: TGTGCCTCTGCGGGGGGAAATTTTGGTTACACTGAAGCTTTCTTT. The encoded protein is CASAGGNFGYTEAFF.

This clonotype was counted at least ten times. V usage is TRBV7-2 and J usage is TRBJ1-6; maybe TRBD1 (6 bases). The CDR3 is 17 amino acids. Germline lookup yields CDR1 SGHTA and CDR2 FQGNSA. The V gene lost 1 base and the J gene lost 2 bases, with 12 bases spanning the gap. This CDR3 reads CASSLVNGGAYNSPLHF. CDR3 DNA sequence: TGTGCCAGCAGCTTAGTTAACGGGGGCGCCTATAATTCACCCCTCCACTTT. Using reference TRBV7-2 and TRBJ1-6 for the parts outside the CDR3, the full variable domain is GAGVSQSPSNKVTEKGKDVELRCDPISGHTALYWYRQSLGQGLEFLIYFQGNSAPDKSGLPSDRFSAERTGGSVSTLTIQRTQQEDSAVYLCASSLVNGGAYNSPLHFGNGTRLTVT.

This clonotype has at least ten counts. This chain joins TRBV10-3 and TRBJ2-5; 9 bases map to TRBD1. CDR3 length: 15 residues. The germline V gene has CDR1 ENHRY and CDR2 SYGVKD. The ends lost 4 bases at V and 7 bases at J; junction bases unmatched: 10. CDR3 nucleotide sequence: TGTGCCATCAGTGTGACCGGGGACAGGGAGGGGACCCAGTACTTC. Its protein product is CAISVTGDREGTQYF.

This clonotype was observed a handful of times. This chain links TRBV20-1 with TRBJ1-1; D gene uncertain. Per germline, CDR1 DFQATT and CDR2 SNEGSKA (reference sequence). Trimming took 0 bases from V and 6 from J, leaving 11 bases between them. The CDR3 runs to 13 residues. CDR3 DNA sequence: TGCAGTGCTAGAGATCCGTCGCGATCTGAAGCTTTCTTT. It yields the protein CSARDPSRSEAFF.